This T cell receptor beta chain was recorded in a study of identical twins. This CDR3 has 12 amino acids. V shed 6 bases and J shed 7 bases, with 10 bases lying between them. Germline lookup yields CDR1 MNHNS and CDR2 SASEGT. This clonotype appeared many times. What it binds is not known. Whole-study findings and limits: For zero-insertion analyses, partial confounding could come from invariant MAIT and iNKT cells.

With template switching, a universal primer site was added, and the cDNA carried unique molecular identifiers. TCRdb called the 5' RACE reads again in MiXCR, with one record for every CDR3 protein. The sample holds 1.5 million to 2 million distinct CDR3 sequences, roughly a third seen once. The chain combines TRBV6-1 with TRBJ2-4; D gene unclear. The material sequenced was cord blood. This sequence originates from a newborn girl in good health. CDR3 sequence: CASSMGSNIQYF. DNA of the CDR3: TGTGCCAGCAGCATGGGGTCCAACATTCAGTACTTC.